The entry that follows covers one TCR beta chain sequence. Profiled with immunoSEQ multiplex PCR; TCRdb holds only in-frame clones, not every one. The table lists 100,000 to 150,000 clones, about 88% of them singletons. The record originates from a study of control samples from healthy donors and cancer patients. Germline loops: CDR1 GTSNPN, CDR2 SVGIG (reference sequence). V dropped 2 bases and J dropped 4; count of bases not matched to a gene: 5. This CDR3 is built from 14 residues. Sequencing was performed on blood. The TCR was taken from a man aged 50-60 years in good health. V gene TRBV30 combines with J gene TRBJ1-2; 9 bases map to TRBD1. CDR3 DNA sequence: TGTGCCTGGAGTTTGACAGGGGGGATCTATGGCTACACCTTC. Its protein product is CAWSLTGGIYGYTF.